The 27 T cell receptor beta chains reported below all come from one sample, sequenced in a study of OX40 agonist ivuxolimab in advanced cancers. Libraries were prepared by immunoSEQ multiplex PCR; TCRdb keeps only in-frame clonotypes and omits some of them. This sample yields 98,000 or so clones, of which around 90% are seen a single time; under 0.85% belongs to the top ten. The sample consisted of CD4+ or CD8+ T cells sorted from blood, taken in a trial of the OX40 agonist ivuxolimab. The receptors derive from an adult with an advanced solid tumor such as melanoma, head and neck, liver or kidney cancer.

J is TRBJ1-5 and V is TRBV6-5; 7 bases agree with TRBD1. The V gene end was trimmed by 5 bases and the J gene end by 2 bases; junction bases not matched to a gene: 3. Germline assignment: CDR1 MNHEY and CDR2 SVGAGI. The CDR3 loop spans 14 amino acids. CDR3 nucleotides: TGTGCCAGCAGTCGACAGGGCGGCAATCAGCCCCAGCATTTT. Protein sequence: CASSRQGGNQPQHF.

The chain has TRBV4-1 and TRBJ1-4, with TRBD1 matching over 10 bases. This CDR3 has 15 amino acids. Trimming cost V 1 base and J 8 bases; bases outside gene matches: 4. Germline loops: CDR1 MGHRA, CDR2 YSYEKL. CDR3 bases: TGCGCCAGCAGCCAAGTCGGGACAGGGGCCGAAAAACTGTTTTTT. Protein: CASSQVGTGAEKLFF.

The chain couples TRBV30 to TRBJ1-2, with D tentatively TRBD1 (6 bases). Germline assignment: CDR1 GTSNPN and CDR2 SVGIG (reference sequence). CDR3 length: 13 residues. Trimming cost V 7 bases and J 2 bases, with 14 bases left between them. CDR3 in DNA: TGTGCCTCCAAAACTCAGGGGAACTATGGCTACACCTTC. Its translation is CASKTQGNYGYTF.

The chain couples TRBV2 to TRBJ1-2, with D possibly TRBD1 on 5 matching bases. Germline assignment: CDR1 SNHLY and CDR2 FYNNEI. The CDR3 runs to 13 residues. V was cut by 8 bases and J by 5 bases, with 15 bases left in between. The CDR3 sequence is CASEQETFYGYTF. The CDR3 DNA reads as TGTGCCAGCGAACAGGAGACGTTTTATGGCTACACCTTC.

The chain couples TRBV5-1 to TRBJ2-7, with 7 bases matching TRBD2. This CDR3 has 13 residues. Losses at the gene ends were 3 bases for V and 4 bases for J; bases not matched to a gene: 4. Germline values: CDR1 SGHRS, CDR2 YFSETQ. The CDR3 is CASSSPGGYEQYF. CDR3 sequence (DNA): TGCGCCAGCAGCTCCCCCGGGGGGTACGAGCAGTACTTC.

Concerning this clone itself: Other DNA sequences in the same sample also yield this CDR3. The chain recombines TRBV6-6 with TRBJ2-5; D is possibly TRBD2 (6 bases). V shed 2 bases and J shed 4 bases, with 8 bases lying between them. Germline loops: CDR1 MNHNY, CDR2 SVGAGI (reference sequence). The CDR3 runs to 13 residues. CDR3 bases: TGTGCCAGCAGTTACGGGGGAGGAGAGACCCAGTACTTC. Translating gives CASSYGGGETQYF.

This clone was recorded a few times. This chain uses TRBV2 with TRBJ2-7; D remains ambiguous. The CDR3 contains 14 residues. Trimming pared 6 bases from V and 0 bases from J, leaving 12 bases between. CDR1 is SNHLY and CDR2 is FYNNEI in the germline V gene. CDR3 protein: CASRAEESSYEQYF. In DNA form, the CDR3 reads TGTGCCAGCAGGGCAGAAGAAAGCTCCTACGAGCAGTACTTC.

Details on this clone: An end of the junction does not agree with germline; a read error may underlie this. The chain joins TRBV9 to TRBJ2-5; 10 nucleotides match TRBD2. This CDR3 region has 18 residues. Germline V gene sequence: CDR1 SGDLS, CDR2 YYNGEE. The CDR3: CASSATPAGGGDKSSLNF. Written as DNA, the CDR3 is TGTGCCAGCAGCGCCACCCCAGCGGGAGGGGGGGACAAGTCCTCCCTTAACTTC.

J is TRBJ2-7 and V is TRBV20-1, with unresolved D. V lost 5 bases and J lost 13, with 9 bases in between. Germline V CDR1 and CDR2: DFQATT, SNEGSKA (reference sequence). The CDR3 covers 8 residues. CDR3 sequence reads: CSAPLPYF. DNA for the CDR3: TGCAGTGCTCCCCTGCCATACTTC.

This rearrangement joins TRBV6-6 to TRBJ1-5, with a possible D match to TRBD1 (6 bases). V was clipped by 7 bases and J by 5 bases, with 15 bases between them. CDR1 is MNHNY, CDR2 SVGAGI, per germline (reference sequence). The CDR3 totals 14 residues. CDR3 sequence: CASIQDSPHQPQHF. In DNA form, the CDR3 reads TGTGCCAGCATCCAGGACAGCCCTCATCAGCCCCAGCATTTT.

The chain joins TRBV6-5 to TRBJ2-7; D not resolved. Trimming cost V 9 bases and J 2 bases, with 14 bases left between them. The CDR3 consists of 13 residues. Per germline, CDR1 MNHEY and CDR2 SVGAGI. The CDR3 coding sequence is TGTGCCAGTACCAGGCTCGCGGCCTACGAGCAGTACTTC. Its protein product is CASTRLAAYEQYF.

The chain links TRBV14 to TRBJ2-1; 10 nucleotides agree with TRBD2. CDR1 and CDR2 (germline): SGHDN, FVKESK. V lost 5 bases to trimming and J lost 6 bases; unmatched junction nucleotides: 13. This CDR3 has 17 amino acids. In DNA form, the CDR3 reads TGTGCCAGCAGCGTTTTGCAACTAGCGGGGTGGGTCAATGAGCAGTTCTTC. It codes for CASSVLQLAGWVNEQFF.

V usage is TRBV6-6 and J usage is TRBJ2-5; D not resolved. The CDR3 totals 15 residues. V lost 6 bases and J lost 1, with 15 bases in between. Germline V gene sequence: CDR1 MNHNY, CDR2 SVGAGI (reference sequence). The CDR3 spells CASRDGQAFQETQYF. The CDR3 region has the DNA TGTGCCAGCAGAGACGGGCAGGCTTTCCAAGAGACCCAGTACTTC.

In this sample, this clone turned up once. The V call is TRBV6-5, the J call TRBJ2-6, with D tentatively TRBD1 or TRBD2 (5 bases each). From germline, CDR1 is MNHEY and CDR2 SVGAGI. Deletions cut 2 bases from V and 0 bases from J, with 8 bases between. CDR3 size: 16 residues. CDR3 amino acids: CASSYEGRSGANVLTF. The CDR3 DNA reads TGTGCCAGCAGTTACGAGGGACGCTCTGGGGCCAACGTCCTGACTTTC.

The count of this clone is one. The chain joins TRBV7-9 to TRBJ2-1; a possible D gene is TRBD1 (6 bases). CDR3 length: 14 residues. Germline V gene sequence: CDR1 SEHNR, CDR2 FQNEAQ (reference sequence). Trimming shortened V by 5 bases and J by 6 bases, and 14 bases separated the two germline ends. The chain's CDR3 is CASSPRGHINEQFF. In DNA form, the CDR3 reads TGTGCCAGCAGCCCAAGGGGACACATCAATGAGCAGTTCTTC.

The CDR3 bases are TGTGCCAGCAGTGATCTGCGGGCCTCCGTTAATGAGCAGTTCTTC. Translated, it gives CASSDLRASVNEQFF. The chain has TRBV2 and TRBJ2-1, with D possibly matching TRBD2 (5 bases). The V end was cut by 3 bases, the J end by 7 bases, with 16 bases between. CDR1 and CDR2 (germline): SNHLY, FYNNEI. The length of the CDR3 is 15 residues.

This rearrangement joins TRBV10-3 to TRBJ1-1; no firm D call. CDR1 and CDR2 (germline): ENHRY, SYGVKD. V lost 0 bases to trimming and J lost 0 bases, with 8 bases between them. The CDR3 is 15 amino acids. The CDR3: CAISESAGMNTEAFF. In nucleotides, the CDR3 is TGTGCCATCAGTGAGTCAGCGGGGATGAACACTGAAGCTTTCTTT.

The V gene is TRBV7-8, the J gene TRBJ1-5, with D unclear. Trimming removed 5 bases from V and 1 base from J, with 9 bases in between. Germline CDR1 reads SGHVS; CDR2 reads FQNEAQ. CDR3 length equals 14 residues. The CDR3 DNA reads TGTGCCAGCAGCGAGGGATCAAGCAATCAGCCCCAGCATTTT. It specifies CASSEGSSNQPQHF.

The chain links TRBV9 to TRBJ2-3; D remains ambiguous. Germline loops: CDR1 SGDLS, CDR2 YYNGEE. The V and J ends lost 3 bases and 2 bases respectively, with 4 bases between them. CDR3 length: 12 amino acids. In DNA form, the CDR3 reads TGTGCCAGCAGCGAGTCCACAGATACGCAGTATTTT. As protein: CASSESTDTQYF. Full variable domain (outside the CDR3, taken from reference TRBV9 and TRBJ2-3): DSGVTQTPKHLITATGQRVTLRCSPRSGDLSVYWYQQSLDQGLQFLIQYYNGEERAKGNILERFSAQQFPDLHSELNLSSLELGDSALYFCASSESTDTQYFGPGTRLTVL.

This chain connects TRBV7-9 to TRBJ2-3; perhaps TRBD1 as D (7 bases). The CDR3 totals 15 residues. Trimming pared 5 bases from V and 8 bases from J, leaving 20 bases between. CDR1 is SEHNR, CDR2 FQNEAQ, per germline (reference sequence). As DNA, the CDR3 is TGTGCCAGCAGCGGCCGGGACAGCGGGTTTGTTACGCAGTATTTT. Translating it yields CASSGRDSGFVTQYF.

The V gene is TRBV11-3, the J gene TRBJ1-2, with D possibly matching TRBD1 (5 bases). Trimming cost V 8 bases and J 2 bases, with 18 bases left between them. CDR3 size: 15 residues. CDR1 is SGHNT, CDR2 YENEEA, per germline. The CDR3 DNA reads as TGTGCCAGCTCCCAATCCGCAGGGCGAAACTATGGCTACACCTTC. Translating gives CASSQSAGRNYGYTF.

The chain has TRBV19 and TRBJ1-2, with unresolved D. This CDR3 is built from 11 residues. The germline V and J ends were trimmed by 11 bases and 0 bases, with 7 bases remaining between them. The V gene's germline CDR1 is LNHDA and CDR2 SQIVND (reference sequence). This CDR3 reads CAGETNYGYTF. The CDR3 coding sequence is TGTGCCGGGGAGACTAACTATGGCTACACCTTC. The full variable domain, its missing parts supplied by reference TRBV19 and TRBJ1-2, is DGGITQSPKYLFRKEGQNVTLSCEQNLNHDAMYWYRQDPGQGLRLIYYSQIVNDFQKGDIAEGYSVSREKKESFPLTVTSAQKNPTAFYLCAGETNYGYTFGSGTRLTVV.

The V call is TRBV19, the J call TRBJ2-3; 9 positions match TRBD2. The V and J ends lost 10 bases and 0 bases, in that order; junction bases with no gene match: 5. Per the germline V gene, CDR1 is LNHDA and CDR2 is SQIVND (reference sequence). The CDR3 consists of 14 residues. The CDR3 reads CATRAGGSTDTQYF. The CDR3 DNA reads TGTGCCACACGCGCGGGGGGGAGCACAGATACGCAGTATTTT.

The rearrangement joins TRBV2 to TRBJ1-1, with D maybe TRBD1 (5 bases). CDR1 and CDR2 from the germline V gene are SNHLY and FYNNEI. The CDR3 loop spans 13 amino acids. Trimming removed 4 bases from V and 1 base from J, with 7 bases in between. The CDR3 coding sequence is TGTGCCAGCAGTGGACAGAGGAACACTGAAGCTTTCTTT. This gives the protein CASSGQRNTEAFF.

V gene TRBV6-5 combines with J gene TRBJ1-5; weak D call: TRBD1 (6 bases). V lost 6 bases to trimming and J lost 8 bases, with 17 bases between them. CDR1 and CDR2 from the germline V gene are MNHEY and SVGAGI. CDR3 length equals 14 residues. The CDR3 DNA is TGTGCCAGCAGCGCGGGGGGGCCTCTAGAGCCCCAGCATTTT. Translation gives CASSAGGPLEPQHF.

J is TRBJ2-2 and V is TRBV6-5; D remains ambiguous. The germline gives CDR1 MNHEY, CDR2 SVGAGI. The CDR3 contains 15 residues. Trimming pared 2 bases from V and 3 bases from J, leaving 10 bases between. The chain's CDR3 is CASSYAGRYTGELFF. The CDR3 DNA follows: TGTGCCAGCAGTTACGCAGGTCGATACACCGGGGAGCTGTTTTTT.

The V gene is TRBV11-2, the J gene TRBJ1-2, with 7 bases that match TRBD1. Germline V gene data show CDR1 as SGHAT and CDR2 as FQNNGV. Trimming at V came to 3 bases and at J to 2 bases, leaving 9 bases not matched to a gene. This CDR3 is built from 16 residues. CDR3 nucleotide sequence: TGTGCCAGCAGCTTTAAGACAGGGAGGGGGAACTATGGCTACACCTTC. Translation gives CASSFKTGRGNYGYTF.